This T cell receptor beta chain originates from a study of T cells of healthy individuals. TCRdb processed the 5' RACE reads anew with MiXCR; each CDR3 protein has one entry. The table includes 40,000 to 65,000 distinct CDR3 sequences, roughly 14% detected once. This TCR came from a human donor in good health.

CDR3 residues: CASSLASGVEQYF. In nucleotides, the CDR3 is TGTGCCAGCAGCTTAGCTAGCGGGGTCGAGCAGTACTTC. V is TRBV13 and J is TRBJ2-7; 9 nucleotides agree with TRBD2. The germline CDR1 and CDR2 sequences are PRHDT and FYEKMQ (reference sequence). The CDR3 extends over 13 amino acids. The junction had 1 base not matched to a gene; V was cut back by 1 base and J by 6 bases.